Here is one TCR beta chain with its context. This clonotype has ten or more counts. Its target antigen remains unknown. No qualities accompany the bases; no much larger clone lies one base away. This beta chain is a stray sequence in a library constructed for alpha chains; its clone size is not meaningful. Preparation of the library involved 5' RACE. The instrument given in TCRdb is NextSeq 500. To allow correction of PCR and sequencing errors, the TCR library protocol tagged every TCR cDNA molecule with a unique molecular identifier. The authors' analysis ran thus. TCR identification, UMI-based error correction and CDR3 extraction were performed with Decombinator tools. TCRs above a frequency of 2 per 1,000, corresponding to the top 1% of the tumor frequency distribution, were defined as expanded. Rényi diversity was computed with the R vegan package after subsampling each repertoire 100 times to 5,000 TCRs. To build CDR3 similarity networks, amino acid triplet string-kernel similarity was used, and CDR3s were connected when their pairwise similarity was above 0.82. TCRdb cleaned the public reads at Q25 with fastp, built clones with MiXCR and kept in-frame beta chains. Each entry merges the rows of one CDR3 protein and shows their most common DNA and genes. What appears here as the V and J calls and clone size reflects TCRdb's work, not the paper's. The sample table lists approximately 13,000 distinct CDR3 sequences, around 5.2% of them with a count of one. The ten biggest clones cover about 38% of the sample.

At the junction V is shortened by 8 bases and J by 9 bases; bases outside the gene matches: 6. The germline V gene encodes CDR1 SGHTA and CDR2 FQGNSA. The CDR3, from cysteine to phenylalanine, totals 12 residues. Only CDR3 DNA remains: 36 bases, in frame from the first base. The sample originates from a study of spatial heterogeneity in lung cancer (dated by TCRdb to 2018 to 2020). Regarding the complete study: More beta-chain than alpha-chain transcripts were consistently detected, likely reflecting higher beta-chain transcript abundance. In the raw uncorrected reads, each unique combination of TCR and UMI appeared more than ten times on average. The study quantitatively compared TCR alpha and beta repertoires across multiple tumor regions, matched nontumor lung and blood in non-small cell lung cancer. Nonsynonymous mutation counts, determined by whole-exome sequencing of tumor tissue, were related to features of the TCR repertoire. At surgery, both alpha and beta chains were TCR-sequenced in some 220 tumor regions, about 61 matched nontumor lung samples and some 60 PBMC samples. The research as a whole found: Confirming at a functional level the hypothesis that regional TCRs recognize regional mutations was considered to require additional single-cell paired TCR alpha and beta sequencing.

In light of the paper, this sample's time point label describes: sample taken at primary tumor resection. TCR sequencing used whole RNA extracted from tumor and nontumor lung tissue, or from cryopreserved PBMC samples, without cell sorting. The donors were some 72 patients from the lung TRACERx cohort who had early-stage, untreated non-small cell lung cancer. Only patients with enough RNA available from two or more tumor regions were chosen for TCR sequencing. The specimen comprised lung tumor tissue, sampled at surgery. This receptor was obtained from a human donor with early-stage non-small cell lung cancer. The chain is made from TRBV7-2 and TRBJ2-1, with 8 middle bases fitting TRBD2. The CDR3 reads CASQTGGAEQFF. The nucleotides read TGTGCCAGCCAAACCGGGGGGGCTGAGCAGTTCTTC.